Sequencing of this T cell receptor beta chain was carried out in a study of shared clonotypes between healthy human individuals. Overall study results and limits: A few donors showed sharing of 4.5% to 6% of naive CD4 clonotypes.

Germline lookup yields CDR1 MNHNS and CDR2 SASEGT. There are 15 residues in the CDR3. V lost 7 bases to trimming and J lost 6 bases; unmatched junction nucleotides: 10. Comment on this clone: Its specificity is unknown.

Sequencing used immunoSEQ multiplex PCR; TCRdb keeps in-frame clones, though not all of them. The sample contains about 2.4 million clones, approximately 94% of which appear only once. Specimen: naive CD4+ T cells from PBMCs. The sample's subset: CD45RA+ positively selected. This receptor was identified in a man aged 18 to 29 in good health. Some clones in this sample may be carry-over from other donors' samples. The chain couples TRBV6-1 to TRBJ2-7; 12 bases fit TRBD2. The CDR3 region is CASTPGLAGPSEQYF. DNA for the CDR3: TGTGCCAGCACTCCGGGACTAGCGGGTCCTAGCGAGCAGTACTTC.